This paragraph reports one TCR beta chain. Authors' methods: Estimation of nucleated cell counts relied on the amplification of reference gene primers. Measured with immunoSEQ multiplex PCR; TCRdb has only the in-frame clones, and not every one. V and J calls and clone size are copied from that table; D and trimming were computed from the DNA. The profile shows about 260,000 clones, 85% of them singletons. The germline V gene has CDR1 MNHNY and CDR2 SVGAGI (reference sequence). This CDR3 comprises 15 residues. J gave up 2 bases and V 6 bases, and 8 bases lay outside the gene matches. This sample is part of a study of blood T cell repertoires in COVID-19. Study-wide background: COVID-19 samples from acute and convalescent phases originated in the United States, Italy and Spain. Sources were T cells, B-cell-depleted T cells, or PBMCs; the material itself was cDNA or gDNA.

Sample: peripheral blood. The chain uses TRBV6-6 and TRBJ2-3; 7 positions match TRBD2. This TCR was sampled from a human donor in a cohort sampled during active COVID-19. The CDR3 spells CASSDPGTNTDTQYF. DNA of the CDR3: TGTGCCAGCAGCGACCCCGGGACTAACACAGATACGCAGTATTTT.